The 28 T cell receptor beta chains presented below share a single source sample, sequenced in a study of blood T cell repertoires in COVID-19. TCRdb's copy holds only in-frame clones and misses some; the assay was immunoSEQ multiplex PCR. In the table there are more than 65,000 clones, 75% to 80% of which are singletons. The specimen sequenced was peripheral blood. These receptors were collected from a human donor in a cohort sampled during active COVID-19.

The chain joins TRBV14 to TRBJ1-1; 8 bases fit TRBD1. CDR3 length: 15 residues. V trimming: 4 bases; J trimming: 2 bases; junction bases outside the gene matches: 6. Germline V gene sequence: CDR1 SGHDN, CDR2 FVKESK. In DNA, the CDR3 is TGTGCCAGCAGCCCCCTCCAGGGGGCTAACACTGAAGCTTTCTTT. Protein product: CASSPLQGANTEAFF.

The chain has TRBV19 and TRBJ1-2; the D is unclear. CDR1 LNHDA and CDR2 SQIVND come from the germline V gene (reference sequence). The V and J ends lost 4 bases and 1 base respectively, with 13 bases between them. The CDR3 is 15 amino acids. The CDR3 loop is CASSRVADGNYGYTF. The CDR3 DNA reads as TGTGCCAGTAGTAGGGTTGCGGATGGTAACTATGGCTACACCTTC.

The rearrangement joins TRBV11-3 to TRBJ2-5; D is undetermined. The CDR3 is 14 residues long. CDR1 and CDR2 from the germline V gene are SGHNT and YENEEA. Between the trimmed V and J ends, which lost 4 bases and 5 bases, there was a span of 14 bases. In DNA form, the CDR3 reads TGTGCCAGCAGCTCCTACGAGGATCTGGAGACCCAGTACTTC. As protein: CASSSYEDLETQYF.

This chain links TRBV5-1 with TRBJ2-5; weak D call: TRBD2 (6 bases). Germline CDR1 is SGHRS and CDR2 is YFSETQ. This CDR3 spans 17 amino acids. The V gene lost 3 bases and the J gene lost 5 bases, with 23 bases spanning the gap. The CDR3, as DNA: TGCGCCAGCAGCTATGGCGCTTGGAGGGGAGGCAGGGAGACCCAGTACTTC. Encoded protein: CASSYGAWRGGRETQYF.

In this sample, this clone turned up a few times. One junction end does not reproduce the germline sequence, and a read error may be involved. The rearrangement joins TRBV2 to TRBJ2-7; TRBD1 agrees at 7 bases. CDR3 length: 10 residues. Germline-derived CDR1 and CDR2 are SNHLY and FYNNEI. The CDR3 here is CATSRDSPLF. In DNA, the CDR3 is TGTGCCACCTCCCGGGACAGCCCTCTCTTC.

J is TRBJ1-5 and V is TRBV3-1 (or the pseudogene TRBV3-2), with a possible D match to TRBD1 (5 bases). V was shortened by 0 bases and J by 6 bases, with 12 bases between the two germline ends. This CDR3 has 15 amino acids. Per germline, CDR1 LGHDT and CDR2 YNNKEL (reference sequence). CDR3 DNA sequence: TGTGCCAGCAGCCAAGAGGGACTGGGAGGTCAGCCCCAGCATTTT. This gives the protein CASSQEGLGGQPQHF.

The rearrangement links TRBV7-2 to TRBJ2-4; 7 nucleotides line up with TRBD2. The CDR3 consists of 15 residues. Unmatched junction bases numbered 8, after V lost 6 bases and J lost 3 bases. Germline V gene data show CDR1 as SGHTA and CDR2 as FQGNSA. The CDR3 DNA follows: TGTGCCAGCAGGGGGCCGGGGGGACTCAAAAACATTCAGTACTTC. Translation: CASRGPGGLKNIQYF.

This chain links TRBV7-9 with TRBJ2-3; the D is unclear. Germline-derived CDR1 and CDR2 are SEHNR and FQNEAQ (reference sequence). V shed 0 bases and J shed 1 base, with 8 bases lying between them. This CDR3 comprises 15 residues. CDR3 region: CASSLAHRGTDTQYF. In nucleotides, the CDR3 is TGTGCCAGCAGCTTAGCGCACCGGGGCACAGATACGCAGTATTTT. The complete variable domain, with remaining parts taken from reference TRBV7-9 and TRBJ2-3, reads DTGVSQNPRHKITKRGQNVTFRCDPISEHNRLYWYRQTLGQGPEFLTYFQNEAQLEKSRLLSDRFSAERPKGSFSTLEIQRTEQGDSAMYLCASSLAHRGTDTQYFGPGTRLTVL.

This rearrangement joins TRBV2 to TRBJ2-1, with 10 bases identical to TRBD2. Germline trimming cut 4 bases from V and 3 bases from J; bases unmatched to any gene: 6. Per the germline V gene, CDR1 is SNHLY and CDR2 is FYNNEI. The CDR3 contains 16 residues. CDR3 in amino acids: CASSGPGLASYNEQFF. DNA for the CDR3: TGTGCCAGCAGTGGACCGGGACTAGCGAGCTACAATGAGCAGTTCTTC.

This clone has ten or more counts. This CDR3 is CASSSMGQGPGEQYF. The DNA for the CDR3 is TGTGCCAGCAGTTCGATGGGACAGGGGCCGGGCGAGCAGTACTTC. The rearrangement uses TRBV28 and TRBJ2-7; 10 bases line up with TRBD1. The V gene end was trimmed by 4 bases and the J gene end by 6 bases; junction bases not matched to a gene: 9. There are 15 residues in the CDR3. In germline, CDR1 is MDHEN, CDR2 SYDVKM.

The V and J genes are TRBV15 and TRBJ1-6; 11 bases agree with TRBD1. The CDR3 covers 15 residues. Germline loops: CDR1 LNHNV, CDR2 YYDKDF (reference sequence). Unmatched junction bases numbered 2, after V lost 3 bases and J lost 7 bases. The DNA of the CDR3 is TGTGCCACCAGCAGGGACAGGGGGCAAAATTCACCCCTCCACTTT. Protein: CATSRDRGQNSPLHF.

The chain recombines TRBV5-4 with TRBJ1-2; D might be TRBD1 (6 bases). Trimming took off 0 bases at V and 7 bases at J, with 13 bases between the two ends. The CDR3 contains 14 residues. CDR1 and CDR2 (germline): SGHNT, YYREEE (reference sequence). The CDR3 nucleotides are TGTGCCAGCAGCTTGGGACAGGCCCTGGGTGGCTACACCTTC. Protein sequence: CASSLGQALGGYTF.

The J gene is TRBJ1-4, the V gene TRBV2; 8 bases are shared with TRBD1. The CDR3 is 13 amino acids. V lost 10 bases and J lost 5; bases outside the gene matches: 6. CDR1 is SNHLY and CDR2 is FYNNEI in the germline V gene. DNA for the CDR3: TGTGCCACCCGGGACAGGCCGAATGAAAAACTGTTTTTT. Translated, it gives CATRDRPNEKLFF.

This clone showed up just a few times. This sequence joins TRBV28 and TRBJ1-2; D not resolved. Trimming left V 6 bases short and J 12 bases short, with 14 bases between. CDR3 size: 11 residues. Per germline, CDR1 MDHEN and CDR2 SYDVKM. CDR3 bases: TGTGCCAGCAGAGGTTCCCCGGGTAACACCTTC. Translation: CASRGSPGNTF.

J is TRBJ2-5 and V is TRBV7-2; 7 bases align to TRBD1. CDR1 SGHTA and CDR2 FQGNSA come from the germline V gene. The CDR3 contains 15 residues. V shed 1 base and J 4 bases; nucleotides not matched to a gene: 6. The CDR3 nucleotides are TGTGCCAGCAGCTTAGGTCAGGGGGTGGGAGAGACCCAGTACTTC. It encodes CASSLGQGVGETQYF.

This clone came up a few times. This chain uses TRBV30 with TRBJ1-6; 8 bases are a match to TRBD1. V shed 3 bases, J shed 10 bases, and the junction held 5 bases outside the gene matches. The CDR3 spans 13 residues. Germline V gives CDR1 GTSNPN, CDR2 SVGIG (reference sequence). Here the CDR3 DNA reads TGTGCCTGGAGACAGGGGGTAGGCTCACCCCTCCACTTT. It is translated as CAWRQGVGSPLHF.

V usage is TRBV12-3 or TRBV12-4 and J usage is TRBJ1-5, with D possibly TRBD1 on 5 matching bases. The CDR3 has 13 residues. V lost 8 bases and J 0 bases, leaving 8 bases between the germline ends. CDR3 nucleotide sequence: TGTGCCAGCCGGAGGGGTAGCAATCAGCCCCAGCATTTT. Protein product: CASRRGSNQPQHF.

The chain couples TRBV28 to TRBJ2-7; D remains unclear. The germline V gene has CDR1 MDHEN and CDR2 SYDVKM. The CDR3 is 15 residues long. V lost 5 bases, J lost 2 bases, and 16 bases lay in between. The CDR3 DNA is TGTGCCAGCAGTCCAAGCACCCACCCAACCTACGAGCAGTACTTC. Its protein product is CASSPSTHPTYEQYF.

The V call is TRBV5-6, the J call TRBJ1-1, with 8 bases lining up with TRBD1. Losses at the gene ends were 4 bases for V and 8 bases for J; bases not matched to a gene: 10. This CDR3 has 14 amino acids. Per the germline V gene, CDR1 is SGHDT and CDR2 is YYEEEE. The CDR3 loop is CASSPLDREGEAFF. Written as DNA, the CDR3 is TGTGCCAGCAGCCCGCTGGACAGGGAGGGGGAAGCTTTCTTT.

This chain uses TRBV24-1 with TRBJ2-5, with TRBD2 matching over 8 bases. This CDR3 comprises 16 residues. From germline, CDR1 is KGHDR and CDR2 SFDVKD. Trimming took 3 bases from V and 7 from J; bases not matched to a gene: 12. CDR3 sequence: CATSDQAGDRGGTQYF. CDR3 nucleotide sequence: TGTGCCACCAGTGATCAAGCGGGAGATCGGGGAGGGACCCAGTACTTC.

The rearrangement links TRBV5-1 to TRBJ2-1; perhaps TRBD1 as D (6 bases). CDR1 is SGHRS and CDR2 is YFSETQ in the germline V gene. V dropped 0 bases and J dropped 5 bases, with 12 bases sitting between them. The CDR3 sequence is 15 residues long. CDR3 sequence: CASSLAGQINNEQFF. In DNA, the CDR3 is TGCGCCAGCAGCTTGGCCGGACAGATTAACAATGAGCAGTTCTTC.

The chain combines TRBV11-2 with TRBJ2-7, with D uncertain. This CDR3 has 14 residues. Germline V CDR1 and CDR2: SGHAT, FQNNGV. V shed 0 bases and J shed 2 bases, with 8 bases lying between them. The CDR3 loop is CASSLDGETYEQYF. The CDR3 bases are TGTGCCAGCAGCTTAGACGGTGAGACCTACGAGCAGTACTTC.

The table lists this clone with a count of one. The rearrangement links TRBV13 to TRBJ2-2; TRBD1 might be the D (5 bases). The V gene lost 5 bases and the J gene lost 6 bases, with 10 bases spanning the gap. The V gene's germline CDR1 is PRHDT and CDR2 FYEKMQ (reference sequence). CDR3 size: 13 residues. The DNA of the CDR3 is TGTGCCAGCAGCCCGCGACAGTCCGGGGAGCTGTTTTTT. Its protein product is CASSPRQSGELFF.

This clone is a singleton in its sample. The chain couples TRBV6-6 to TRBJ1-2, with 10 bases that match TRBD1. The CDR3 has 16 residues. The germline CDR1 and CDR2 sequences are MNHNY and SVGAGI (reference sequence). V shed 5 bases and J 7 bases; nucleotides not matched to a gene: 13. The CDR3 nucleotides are TGTGCCAGCAGTCAACTTGACAGGGGGCTGGGAGGTGGCTACACCTTC. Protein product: CASSQLDRGLGGGYTF.

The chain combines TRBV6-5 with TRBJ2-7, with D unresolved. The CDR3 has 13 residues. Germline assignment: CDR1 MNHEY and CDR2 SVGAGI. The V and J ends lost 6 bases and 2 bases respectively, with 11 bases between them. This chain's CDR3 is CASSSRNAYEQYF. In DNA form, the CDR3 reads TGTGCCAGCAGCTCTAGAAATGCCTACGAGCAGTACTTC.

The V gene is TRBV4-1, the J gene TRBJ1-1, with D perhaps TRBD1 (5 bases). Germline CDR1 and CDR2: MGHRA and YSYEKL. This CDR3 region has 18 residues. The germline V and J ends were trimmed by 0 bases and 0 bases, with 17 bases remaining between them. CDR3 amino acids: CASSQEGGEGPMNTEAFF. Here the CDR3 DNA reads TGCGCCAGCAGCCAAGAGGGGGGGGAGGGGCCCATGAACACTGAAGCTTTCTTT.

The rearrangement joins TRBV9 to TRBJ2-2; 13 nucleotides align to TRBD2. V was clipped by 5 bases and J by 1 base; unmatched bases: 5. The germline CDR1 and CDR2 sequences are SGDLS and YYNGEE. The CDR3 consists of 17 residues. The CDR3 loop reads CASRRTSGGLNTGELFF. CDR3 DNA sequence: TGTGCCAGCAGGCGGACTAGCGGGGGCCTGAACACCGGGGAGCTGTTTTTT.

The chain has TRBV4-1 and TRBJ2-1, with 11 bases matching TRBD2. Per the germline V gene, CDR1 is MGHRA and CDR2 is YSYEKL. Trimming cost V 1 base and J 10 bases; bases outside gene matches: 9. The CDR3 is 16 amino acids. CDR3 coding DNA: TGCGCCAGCAGCCAAGTCTCTAGCGGGAGGTTCTGGGAGCAGTTCTTC. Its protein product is CASSQVSSGRFWEQFF.